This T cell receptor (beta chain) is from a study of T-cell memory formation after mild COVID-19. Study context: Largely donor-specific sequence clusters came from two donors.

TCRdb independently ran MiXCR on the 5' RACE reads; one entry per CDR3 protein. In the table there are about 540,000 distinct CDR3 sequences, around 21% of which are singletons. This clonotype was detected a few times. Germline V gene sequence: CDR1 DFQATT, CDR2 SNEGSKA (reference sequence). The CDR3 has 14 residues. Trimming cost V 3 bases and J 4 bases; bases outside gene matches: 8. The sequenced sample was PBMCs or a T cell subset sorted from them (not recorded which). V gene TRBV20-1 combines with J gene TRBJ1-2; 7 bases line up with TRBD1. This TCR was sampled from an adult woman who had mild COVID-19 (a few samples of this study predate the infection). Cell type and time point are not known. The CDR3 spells CSASADRVVYGYTF. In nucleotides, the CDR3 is TGCAGTGCTAGTGCAGACAGGGTAGTCTATGGCTACACCTTC.